A selection of T cell receptor beta chains follows, all from one sample in a study of blood T cell repertoires in COVID-19. Only in-frame clones appear in the TCRdb table, and some are missing; sequencing was by immunoSEQ multiplex PCR. The table has under 100,000 clones, around four fifths seen once. The sample was peripheral blood. These receptors came from a man aged 80 or over with active or convalescent COVID-19. Each CDR3 is given without its conserved first and last residue.

V gene: TRBV4-1
J gene: TRBJ1-4
CDR3 protein: ASSQGQGGEKLF

V gene: TRBV28
J gene: TRBJ1-2
CDR3 protein: ASSSSGQGLSGYT

V gene: TRBV7-9
J gene: TRBJ2-3
CDR3 protein: ASSLLSLYSPSTDTQY

V gene: TRBV11-2
J gene: TRBJ1-2
CDR3 protein: ASSKQGFYGYT

V gene: TRBV18
J gene: TRBJ2-5
CDR3 protein: ASSQTPGQGYQETQY

V gene: TRBV28
J gene: TRBJ1-2
CDR3 protein: ATQAINYGYT

V gene: TRBV2
J gene: TRBJ2-5
CDR3 protein: ASSEGGSAGETQY

V gene: TRBV2
J gene: TRBJ1-1
CDR3 protein: ASTLGRNTEAF

V gene: TRBV5-1
J gene: TRBJ1-5
CDR3 protein: ASSLDSGNQPQH

V gene: TRBV7-6
J gene: TRBJ1-3
CDR3 protein: ASSLGQSQRNTIY

V gene: TRBV10-3
J gene: TRBJ1-2
CDR3 protein: AISENPDRATGYT

V gene: TRBV7-9
J gene: TRBJ2-3
CDR3 protein: ASKGPGGFDTQY

V gene: TRBV24-1
J gene: TRBJ1-2
CDR3 protein: ATSPGRGFYGYT

V gene: TRBV3-1/TRBV3-2
J gene: TRBJ1-1
CDR3 protein: ASSPRRENTEAF

V gene: TRBV2
J gene: TRBJ2-5
CDR3 protein: ASSEEASQGETQY

V gene: TRBV4-2
J gene: TRBJ1-3
CDR3 protein: ASSQDPGTAGNTIY

V gene: TRBV3-1/TRBV3-2
J gene: TRBJ2-2
CDR3 protein: ASSPSGGARTGELF

V gene: TRBV7-6
J gene: TRBJ1-5
CDR3 protein: ASSLRGGFGNQPQH

V gene: TRBV24-1
J gene: TRBJ2-1
CDR3 protein: ATSEGAGGGYNEQF

V gene: TRBV5-1
J gene: TRBJ1-1
CDR3 protein: ASSLQGDKNTEAF

V gene: TRBV5-5
J gene: TRBJ1-1
CDR3 protein: ASSLLGQMNTEAF

V gene: TRBV15
J gene: TRBJ2-2
CDR3 protein: ATSRDPYTGELF

V gene: TRBV4-1
J gene: TRBJ2-3
CDR3 protein: ASSQANSFTDTQY

V gene: TRBV5-4
J gene: TRBJ2-3
CDR3 protein: ASSLAGPDTQY

V gene: TRBV5-4
J gene: TRBJ1-1
CDR3 protein: ASSARGTEAF

V gene: TRBV5-1
J gene: TRBJ2-3
CDR3 protein: ASSSLAGGGTDTQY

V gene: TRBV9
J gene: TRBJ2-3
CDR3 protein: ASSVRSSWEGADTQY

V gene: TRBV5-1
J gene: TRBJ2-5
CDR3 protein: ASSPGTGGAGETQY

V gene: TRBV7-3
J gene: TRBJ2-1
CDR3 protein: ASSSAGGAGTYNEQF

V gene: TRBV2
J gene: TRBJ2-3
CDR3 protein: ASRAGTIDTQY

V gene: TRBV7-7
J gene: TRBJ2-1
CDR3 protein: ASSRTSGSGEQF

V gene: TRBV5-8
J gene: TRBJ2-5
CDR3 protein: ASSRGGGSYQETQY

V gene: TRBV6-5
J gene: TRBJ1-1
CDR3 protein: ASSRQGNTEAF

V gene: TRBV13
J gene: TRBJ2-3
CDR3 protein: ASSLGGGAVYSDTQY

V gene: TRBV2
J gene: TRBJ1-1
CDR3 protein: ASSGDRAGGYTEAF

V gene: TRBV2
J gene: TRBJ2-3
CDR3 protein: ASRGTGGSTQY

V gene: TRBV29-1
J gene: TRBJ2-1
CDR3 protein: SATPGQGYNEQF

V gene: TRBV15
J gene: TRBJ1-1
CDR3 protein: ATSRDGWEQGRAF

V gene: TRBV5-1
J gene: TRBJ1-1
CDR3 protein: ASSLSGLPNTEAF

V gene: TRBV3-1/TRBV3-2
J gene: TRBJ2-1
CDR3 protein: ASSQLGTVNEQF

V gene: TRBV28
J gene: TRBJ1-6
CDR3 protein: ASSPDSNSPLH

V gene: TRBV24-1
J gene: TRBJ2-5
CDR3 protein: ATSDGTAQETQY

V gene: TRBV5-8
J gene: TRBJ2-2
CDR3 protein: ASSLTPGTSGSRTGELF

V gene: TRBV18
J gene: TRBJ2-1
CDR3 protein: ASSPSGLYNEQF

V gene: TRBV4-1
J gene: TRBJ2-6
CDR3 protein: ASSQGLAGHGANVLT

V gene: TRBV6-2/TRBV6-3
J gene: TRBJ1-1
CDR3 protein: ASSLGTSAF

V gene: TRBV15
J gene: TRBJ2-1
CDR3 protein: ATSREGRGYNEQF

V gene: TRBV18
J gene: TRBJ2-5
CDR3 protein: ASSPPKETQY

V gene: TRBV7-2
J gene: TRBJ1-1
CDR3 protein: ASKFTWANTEAF

V gene: TRBV11-2
J gene: TRBJ1-1
CDR3 protein: ASSSSYDSEAF

V gene: TRBV30
J gene: TRBJ1-4
CDR3 protein: AWNPGGIDEKLF

V gene: TRBV28
J gene: TRBJ2-1
CDR3 protein: ASTSYGGNEQF

V gene: TRBV24-1
J gene: TRBJ2-2
CDR3 protein: ATRAADTGELF

V gene: TRBV11-2
J gene: TRBJ2-1
CDR3 protein: ASGEILPLDEQF

V gene: TRBV25-1
J gene: TRBJ1-5
CDR3 protein: ASSDSPPAGTSLQPQH

V gene: TRBV27
J gene: TRBJ1-3
CDR3 protein: ASSSSLSSGNTIY

V gene: TRBV7-8
J gene: TRBJ1-3
CDR3 protein: ASSLVEPGQVDRYLSGNTIY

V gene: TRBV12-3/TRBV12-4
J gene: TRBJ2-2
CDR3 protein: ASSLTNTGELF

V gene: TRBV14
J gene: TRBJ1-5
CDR3 protein: ASSPSRNQPQH

V gene: TRBV21-1
J gene: TRBJ2-3
CDR3 protein: ASSKEGTSSTDTQY